These T cell receptor beta chains were read from a single sample in a study of breast tumors, draining lymph nodes, adjacent tissues. In TCRdb, the multiplex PCR reads were re-called with MiXCR into one record per CDR3 protein. The profile shows roughly 260,000 distinct CDR3 sequences, 30% of them singletons. The sample taken for sequencing was axillary lymph node tissue. The receptors come from a female donor with breast cancer. Some clones in this sample may be carry-over from other donors' samples. The CDR3 runs from the conserved cysteine through the conserved F or W. The order of the fields is clone size, V gene, J gene, CDR3 protein. Size values are once, few and many counts, or a class for expanded clones, and some rows have none.

clone_size: -
v_call: TRBV6-2/TRBV6-3
j_call: TRBJ2-5
cdr3_aa: CASSWGQGRGTQYF

clone_size: many
v_call: TRBV10-1
j_call: TRBJ1-4
cdr3_aa: CASSESGGSNEKLFF

clone_size: many
v_call: TRBV12-3/TRBV12-4
j_call: TRBJ1-6
cdr3_aa: CASSVGQVSPLHF

clone_size: many
v_call: TRBV7-9
j_call: TRBJ2-5
cdr3_aa: CASSLILGIETQYF

clone_size: many
v_call: TRBV2
j_call: TRBJ1-5
cdr3_aa: CASSLTGTGFEPQHF

clone_size: many
v_call: TRBV25-1
j_call: TRBJ2-7
cdr3_aa: CASSEPSSYEQYF

clone_size: many
v_call: TRBV5-1
j_call: TRBJ2-5
cdr3_aa: CASSFGTTSQETQYF

clone_size: -
v_call: TRBV7-9
j_call: TRBJ1-5
cdr3_aa: CATQGQGVDHYEHF

clone_size: few
v_call: TRBV30
j_call: TRBJ1-6
cdr3_aa: CAWREYRGGNSPLHF

clone_size: many
v_call: TRBV5-4
j_call: TRBJ2-3
cdr3_aa: CASSRGSGKGTDTQYF